Sequencing of this T cell receptor beta chain was carried out in a study of monozygotic twins with cystic fibrosis. The length of the CDR3 is 17 residues. Trimming removed 3 bases from V and 5 bases from J; junction bases left unmatched: 13. Germline CDR1 reads MGHRA; CDR2 reads YSYEKL. Profiling relied on immunoSEQ multiplex PCR, and the TCRdb table lists in-frame clones only, not all of them. The sample gives about 14,000 clones, 70% to 90% of which show up once; about 1% is in the top ten. This TCR was recovered from a boy aged 10-17 years with cystic fibrosis. The sequenced sample consisted of blood. The chain couples TRBV4-1 to TRBJ2-7, with TRBD1 identical over 10 bases. In nucleotides, the CDR3 is TGCGCCAGCAGCCAGGAAAAACGACCGGGACAGGGGAACGAGCAGTACTTC. It codes for CASSQEKRPGQGNEQYF.